These 17 T cell receptor beta chains were all obtained from the same sample, sequenced in a study of HIV-infected children after antiretroviral therapy interruption. The TCR library was built from RNA with a 3' RACE protocol and unique molecular identifiers. TCRdb passed the 3' RACE reads through MiXCR, listing each CDR3 protein once. Here the sample spans about 46,000 distinct CDR3 sequences, 4.3% being singletons. Treatment specified: PENTA 11 planned treatment interruption arm or continuous ART arm. The sample in question was CD45RA+ CD4+ T cells from PBMCs, pooled from several time points, obtained from a donor given antiretroviral therapy, either interrupted or continuous. Specified subset: naive CD4+ CD45RA+ CD45RO- T cells. Receptor source: a pool of human donors with HIV.

This clonotype was seen many times. At one end the junction does not follow the germline gene, possibly because of a read error. The chain recombines TRBV28 with TRBJ2-7, with D hard to call. The CDR3 has 14 residues. Per the germline V gene, CDR1 is MDHEN and CDR2 is SYDVKM. The CDR3 DNA reads as TGTGCCAGCAGTTTACAGCTACTACAGTCTGAGCGGTACTTC. It translates to CASSLQLLQSERYF.

This clonotype was recorded many times. The V call is TRBV7-2, the J call TRBJ2-3, with D possibly being TRBD2 (5 bases). The CDR3 is made up of 14 amino acids. Trimming left V 3 bases short and J 5 bases short, with 12 bases between. Per germline, CDR1 SGHTA and CDR2 FQGNSA. CDR3 nucleotide sequence: TGTGCCAGCAGCTTTAATTCGAGGGAAGATACGCAGTATTTT. It is translated as CASSFNSREDTQYF.

This clonotype was recorded at least ten times. The V and J genes are TRBV6-7 and TRBJ1-4; no definite D call. TRBV6-7 qualifies as an ORF whose function is uncertain. The CDR3 spans 14 residues. Trimming took 8 bases from V and 3 from J, leaving 13 bases between them. The CDR3 sequence: CASGWLGPNEKLFF. The CDR3 DNA sequence: TGTGCCAGCGGATGGCTAGGCCCTAATGAAAAACTGTTTTTT.

This clonotype was detected many times. This chain uses TRBV6-1 with TRBJ2-7; the D gene is possibly TRBD1 (5 bases). Germline V gene sequence: CDR1 MNHNS, CDR2 SASEGT. The CDR3 length is 14 residues. V dropped 1 base and J dropped 3 bases, with 10 bases sitting between them. Written as DNA, the CDR3 is TGTGCCAGCAGTGAAGGGACATACAACTACGAGCAGTACTTC. Translation: CASSEGTYNYEQYF.

The sample holds a few counts of this clonotype. The rearrangement links TRBV7-2 to TRBJ2-7; 7 bases are shared with TRBD2. V lost 1 base, J lost 6 bases, and 9 bases stayed unmatched. The germline V gene has CDR1 SGHTA and CDR2 FQGNSA. The CDR3 runs 15 residues. In DNA form, the CDR3 reads TGTGCCAGCAGCTTAGTAACGGGGGGAGGACGCGAGCAGTACTTC. This gives the protein CASSLVTGGGREQYF.

The chain uses TRBV11-2 and TRBJ2-7; D not certain. The CDR3 totals 12 residues. The germline gives CDR1 SGHAT, CDR2 FQNNGV. The V end lost 0 bases, the J end lost 5 bases, and 5 bases lay between the germline ends. For the CDR3, the DNA is TGTGCCAGCAGCTTAGAGGTCCACGAGCAGTACTTC. It encodes CASSLEVHEQYF.

The V and J genes are TRBV2 and TRBJ2-1, with unresolved D. The CDR3 extends over 11 amino acids. Trimming left V 6 bases short and J 9 bases short, with 9 bases between. Germline V gives CDR1 SNHLY, CDR2 FYNNEI. The CDR3 DNA follows: TGTGCCAGCAGCTACAATGCTGAGCAGTTCTTC. Encoded protein: CASSYNAEQFF.

Ten or more counts support this clonotype. The rearrangement links TRBV12-3 or TRBV12-4 to TRBJ1-2, with D unresolved. V was clipped by 3 bases and J by 1 base, with 6 bases between them. The CDR3 runs 13 residues. This CDR3 reads CASSFMSNYGYTF. The DNA of the CDR3 is TGTGCCAGCAGTTTTATGAGTAACTATGGCTACACCTTC.

In this sample, this clonotype turned up many times. This chain's CDR3 is CASSPPGALNTEAFF. The CDR3 DNA reads as TGTGCCAGCTCACCTCCGGGGGCCCTTAACACTGAAGCTTTCTTT. J is TRBJ1-1 and V is TRBV18; D possibly corresponds to TRBD1 (6 bases). Germline assignment: CDR1 KGHSH and CDR2 LQKENI. The CDR3 totals 15 residues. V was cut by 3 bases and J by 2 bases, with 13 bases left in between.

This clonotype was seen ten or more times. V is TRBV3-1 and J is TRBJ1-1, with D unclear. The CDR3 has 13 residues. CDR1 LGHDT and CDR2 YNNKEL come from the germline V gene (reference sequence). Trimming took off 5 bases at V and 0 bases at J, with 7 bases between the two ends. The CDR3 spells CASSDLLNTEAFF. In DNA, the CDR3 is TGTGCCAGCAGCGACCTACTGAACACTGAAGCTTTCTTT. Supplemented by reference TRBV3-1 and TRBJ1-1, the full variable domain reads DTAVSQTPKYLVTQMGNDKSIKCEQNLGHDTMYWYKQDSKKFLKIMFSYNNKELIINETVPNRFSPKSPDKAHLNLHINSLELGDSAVYFCASSDLLNTEAFFGQGTRLTVV.

Many counts were recorded for this clonotype. The rearrangement uses TRBV3-1 and TRBJ1-2, with D hard to call. Germline V CDR1 and CDR2: LGHDT, YNNKEL (reference sequence). The CDR3 consists of 13 residues. Trimming shortened V by 7 bases and J by 8 bases, and 17 bases separated the two germline ends. The CDR3, as DNA: TGTGCCAGCACCAACGGTTATAGCGGAGGCTACACCTTC. This codes for CASTNGYSGGYTF. Looking up the rest from reference TRBV3-1 and TRBJ1-2 gives the full variable domain: DTAVSQTPKYLVTQMGNDKSIKCEQNLGHDTMYWYKQDSKKFLKIMFSYNNKELIINETVPNRFSPKSPDKAHLNLHINSLELGDSAVYFCASTNGYSGGYTFGSGTRLTVV.

In this sample, this clonotype turned up many times. This chain joins TRBV7-8 and TRBJ1-2, with D hard to call. The length of the CDR3 is 14 residues. Germline V gene data show CDR1 as SGHVS and CDR2 as FQNEAQ. V shed 4 bases and J shed 2 bases, with 11 bases lying between them. CDR3 DNA sequence: TGTGCCAGCAGCTACTCGGCGGGGAACTATGGCTACACCTTC. Protein sequence: CASSYSAGNYGYTF.

This clonotype was detected many times. V is TRBV18 and J is TRBJ1-1, with a tentative D call TRBD1 (5 bases). CDR3 length: 15 amino acids. V lost 5 bases and J lost 1, with 14 bases in between. Germline CDR1 and CDR2: KGHSH and LQKENI. CDR3 coding DNA: TGTGCCAGCTCAATGGCTCCCGGGGCGAACACTGAAGCTTTCTTT. Amino acids: CASSMAPGANTEAFF.

This clonotype was counted ten times or more. V is TRBV12-3 or TRBV12-4 and J is TRBJ1-1; D is undetermined. Trimming took off 2 bases at V and 2 bases at J, with 6 bases between the two ends. The CDR3 is 13 amino acids. The CDR3, as DNA: TGTGCCAGCAGTTTACGAAGTAACACTGAAGCTTTCTTT. Amino acid sequence: CASSLRSNTEAFF.

This clonotype came up many times. This chain joins TRBV20-1 and TRBJ1-6; D may be TRBD1 (5 bases). Trimming stripped 3 bases from V and 6 bases from J, with 9 bases between. Germline-derived CDR1 and CDR2 are DFQATT and SNEGSKA (reference sequence). The length of the CDR3 is 13 residues. CDR3 sequence: CSARVQGNSPLHF. The CDR3 DNA follows: TGCAGTGCTAGGGTGCAGGGTAATTCACCCCTCCACTTT.

The sample holds many counts of this clonotype. In nucleotides, the CDR3 is TGCAGTGCTCACACTAGCGGGGGGGGCGATGAGCAGTTCTTC. Translated, it gives CSAHTSGGGDEQFF. This chain joins TRBV20-1 and TRBJ2-1; TRBD2 matches at 13 bases. The CDR3 runs to 14 residues. V lost 5 bases to trimming and J lost 8 bases; unmatched junction nucleotides: 6. From germline, CDR1 is DFQATT and CDR2 SNEGSKA (reference sequence).

This clonotype was detected many times. The chain carries TRBV20-1 and TRBJ2-1, with D hard to call. V was trimmed by 6 bases and J by 10 bases, leaving 13 bases between them. CDR3 length: 11 residues. Germline V gene sequence: CDR1 DFQATT, CDR2 SNEGSKA (reference sequence). CDR3 amino acids: CSAPKVREQFF. The CDR3 nucleotides read TGCAGTGCCCCCAAGGTTCGCGAGCAGTTCTTC.